This entry lists 15 T cell receptor beta chains sequenced from one sample in a study of early T cells in non-severe SARS-CoV-2 infection. TCRdb called the 5' RACE reads again in MiXCR, with one record for every CDR3 protein. The repertoire holds 80,000 or so distinct CDR3 sequences, about 6.5% seen once, with about 7.8% in the top ten. Sequenced input: whole blood. Every receptor here comes from an adult who was a healthcare worker with PCR-confirmed SARS-CoV-2 infection or an uninfected control (not recorded which).

This clonotype was observed many times. This chain uses TRBV18 with TRBJ2-5; D unclear. Trimming took 2 bases from V and 4 from J, leaving 11 bases between them. CDR3 size: 14 residues. Germline V lookup: CDR1 KGHSH, CDR2 LQKENI. DNA for the CDR3: TGTGCCAGCTCACCAGCCGGGTCTAGAGAGACCCAGTACTTC. Residues: CASSPAGSRETQYF.

This clonotype was found a few times. The chain uses TRBV7-9 and TRBJ1-4; D uncertain. This CDR3 contains 15 residues. Between the trimmed V and J ends, which lost 1 base and 8 bases, there was a span of 14 bases. The V gene's germline CDR1 is SEHNR and CDR2 FQNEAQ (reference sequence). In nucleotides, the CDR3 is TGTGCCAGCAGCTTAGACGGGCCGCCGCGAGAAAAACTGTTTTTT. Its translation is CASSLDGPPREKLFF.

In its sample, this clonotype was seen many times. The J gene is TRBJ2-2, the V gene TRBV14; possibly TRBD1 or TRBD2 for D (5 bases each). CDR1 is SGHDN and CDR2 is FVKESK in the germline V gene. The CDR3 has 15 amino acids. Trimming pared 1 base from V and 6 bases from J, leaving 12 bases between. This CDR3 is CASSQGGEWAGELFF. Here the CDR3 DNA reads TGTGCCAGCAGCCAAGGAGGGGAATGGGCCGGGGAGCTGTTTTTT.

Points on this clonotype: The junction differs from germline at one of its ends, possibly a read error. The chain couples TRBV16 to TRBJ1-3, with D possibly matching TRBD1 (5 bases). The CDR3 covers 17 residues. Germline V gene lookup returns CDR1 KGHSY and CDR2 FQNENV. CDR3 amino acids: CASSQFTGLDSENTIYF. DNA for the CDR3: TGTGCCAGCAGCCAATTTACAGGATTGGACTCTGAAAACACCATATATTTT. Complete variable domain (other parts from reference TRBV16 and TRBJ1-3): GEEVAQTPKHLVRGEGQKAKLYCAPIKGHSYVFWYQQVLKNEFKFLISFQNENVFDETGMPKERFSAKCLPNSPCSLEIQATKLEDSAVYFCASSQFTGLDSENTIYFGEGSWLTVV.

The table lists this clonotype with many counts. The chain recombines TRBV10-3 with TRBJ2-7; 8 nucleotides agree with TRBD2. The CDR3 covers 15 residues. Trimming removed 6 bases from V and 0 bases from J; junction bases left unmatched: 7. The germline CDR1 and CDR2 sequences are ENHRY and SYGVKD. The CDR3 sequence: CAISTRGGNSYEQYF. In DNA, the CDR3 is TGTGCCATCAGCACCCGCGGGGGGAACTCCTACGAGCAGTACTTC.

This clonotype was found many times. V usage is TRBV11-2 and J usage is TRBJ1-2; TRBD1 matches at 11 bases. The junction had 12 bases not matched to a gene; V was cut back by 5 bases and J by 7 bases. This CDR3 comprises 16 residues. From germline, CDR1 is SGHAT and CDR2 FQNNGV. The CDR3 nucleotides read TGTGCCAGCAGCACCGGACAGGGGGCTTATAACAGTGGCTACACCTTC. Amino acid sequence: CASSTGQGAYNSGYTF. Looking up the rest from reference TRBV11-2 and TRBJ1-2 gives the full variable domain: EAGVAQSPRYKIIEKRQSVAFWCNPISGHATLYWYQQILGQGPKLLIQFQNNGVVDDSQLPKDRFSAERLKGVDSTLKIQPAKLEDSAVYLCASSTGQGAYNSGYTFGSGTRLTVV.

This clonotype was found a few times. CDR3 loop: CASSFEGRETQYF. The CDR3, as DNA: TGTGCCAGCAGTTTCGAGGGCCGGGAGACCCAGTACTTC. The chain uses TRBV12-3 or TRBV12-4 and TRBJ2-5, with D possibly being TRBD2 (5 bases). This CDR3 comprises 13 residues. Trimming took off 3 bases at V and 5 bases at J, with 10 bases between the two ends.

The V and J genes are TRBV27 and TRBJ2-1; unclear D gene. The CDR3 consists of 15 residues. V lost 3 bases and J lost 6, with 15 bases in between. Germline assignment: CDR1 MNHEY and CDR2 SMNVEV (reference sequence). The CDR3: CASSLGSSISNEQFF. The CDR3 DNA reads as TGTGCCAGCAGTTTGGGATCTTCAATCAGCAATGAGCAGTTCTTC.

This clonotype appeared many times. The chain uses TRBV20-1 and TRBJ2-1; 7 bases agree with TRBD1. The CDR3 is made up of 12 amino acids. After removal of 5 bases from V and 9 bases from J, the junction contained 7 bases not matched to a gene. Germline-derived CDR1 and CDR2 are DFQATT and SNEGSKA (reference sequence). The CDR3 nucleotides are TGCAGTGCTTTACAGGGGTTCGCTGAGCAGTTCTTC. As protein: CSALQGFAEQFF.

This rearrangement joins TRBV18 to TRBJ2-7; D gene unclear. Germline CDR1 and CDR2: KGHSH and LQKENI. The CDR3 is made up of 14 amino acids. V shed 5 bases and J shed 0 bases, with 11 bases lying between them. The CDR3 protein is CASSRNPSSYEQYF. For the CDR3, the DNA is TGTGCCAGCTCAAGAAACCCCAGCTCCTACGAGCAGTACTTC.

This clonotype was seen more than once but under ten times. The chain is built from TRBV7-2 and TRBJ1-2; 7 bases line up with TRBD1. The CDR3 runs to 14 residues. Per the germline V gene, CDR1 is SGHTA and CDR2 is FQGNSA. J lost 8 bases, V lost 5 bases, and 11 bases had no gene match. CDR3 in DNA: TGTGCCAGCAGCACAAGAGAGGGGGCGGGAGGCTACACCTTC. The encoded protein is CASSTREGAGGYTF.

This clonotype occurred a few times. The chain couples TRBV2 to TRBJ2-3; a weak D match, TRBD2 (5 bases). The CDR3 runs to 13 residues. Trimming left V 5 bases short and J 6 bases short, with 12 bases between. In germline, CDR1 is SNHLY, CDR2 FYNNEI. CDR3 sequence reads: CASSSGGGDTQYF. CDR3 nucleotides: TGTGCCAGCAGTAGCGGCGGCGGTGATACGCAGTATTTT.

This clonotype was seen repeatedly, ten times or more. CDR3 protein: CASSQAGMNTEAFF. CDR3 sequence (DNA): TGTGCCAGCAGCCAGGCAGGGATGAACACTGAAGCTTTCTTT. The rearrangement links TRBV14 to TRBJ1-1; D may be TRBD1 (5 bases). Deletions cut 3 bases from V and 0 bases from J, with 8 bases between. This CDR3 contains 14 residues. The germline gives CDR1 SGHDN, CDR2 FVKESK. The variable domain in full, completed from reference TRBV14 and TRBJ1-1, reads EAGVTQFPSHSVIEKGQTVTLRCDPISGHDNLYWYRRVMGKEIKFLLHFVKESKQDESGMPNNRFLAERTGGTYSTLKVQPAELEDSGVYFCASSQAGMNTEAFFGQGTRLTVV.

The sample holds many counts of this clonotype. CDR3 in amino acids: CASSLAVTGVGLREKLFF. The CDR3 bases are TGTGCCAGCAGCTTAGCGGTGACAGGGGTCGGCCTCAGGGAAAAACTGTTTTTT. The chain couples TRBV7-6 to TRBJ1-4; 8 bases line up with TRBD1. CDR3 length equals 18 residues. Looked up from germline, CDR1 is SGHVS and CDR2 is FNYEAQ. V dropped 0 bases and J dropped 8; count of bases not matched to a gene: 14.

This clonotype was counted between two and nine times. The junction does not match germline at one end; this may be a read error. The CDR3 region has the DNA TGCAGTGCTAGACCAGGGCGGCGGACCGGGGAGTTGTTTTTT. Translated: CSARPGRRTGELFF. The chain uses TRBV20-1 and TRBJ2-2; possibly TRBD1 or TRBD2 for D (5 bases each). CDR3 length: 14 residues. CDR1 and CDR2 (germline): DFQATT, SNEGSKA (reference sequence).